The entry that follows covers one T cell receptor (beta chain) sequence. Its target is unknown. For the second PCR, which ran for roughly 6 to 11 cycles, a sample-barcoded 5' primer and a J-beta primer mix were used. TCRdb used MiXCR to reprocess the 5' RACE reads, holding one entry per CDR3 protein. Among hundreds of thousands of distinct CDR3 sequences, approximately 21% were seen once, and the ten largest hold under 4%. Germline CDR1 and CDR2: KGHSH and LQKENI. This CDR3 is built from 13 residues. These data originate in a study of blood T cells in healthy people across ages. Whole-study results and caveats: Getting older went along with TCR beta diversity per million T cells dropping roughly linearly. Estimated diversity, derived from one million T cells, was regarded as an underestimate.

V gene TRBV18 combines with J gene TRBJ2-5; D is uncertain. The DNA end lines up better with TRBJ2-1; the J call may be wrong. The clonotype originates from a man aged 70-80 years in good health. The sequencing input was blood. The CDR3 nucleotides read TGTGCCAGCTCAAACACCCCCTCCGAGGAGCAGTTCTTC. The encoded protein is CASSNTPSEEQFF.